Following are 26 T cell receptor beta chains from one sample sequenced in a study of T cells in Graves' hyperthyroidism and ophthalmopathy (dated by TCRdb to about 2019). The protocol used for the library was multiplex PCR. Sequencer: Illumina HiSeq 2000. The TCR beta CDR3 regions were amplified from the RNA transcripts. The TCR CDR3 was subjected to a first round of RT-PCR using the HTBI primer set and the Qiagen OneStep RT-PCR kit. The public sequencing data were trimmed at Q25 with fastp and processed into clonotypes with MiXCR by TCRdb, which kept only in-frame beta chains. Duplicate CDR3 protein sequences are folded into a single record with the most common DNA and genes. In this sample the table shows roughly 250,000 distinct CDR3 sequences, 16% of which occur a single time. Of the sample, less than 35% is held by the ten largest clones. Sequencing was performed on blood. The receptors originated from a woman between 18 and 30 years old with Graves' ophthalmopathy.

This clonotype has ten or more counts. This chain joins TRBV28 and TRBJ1-4; 9 nucleotides line up with TRBD1. The CDR3 is 15 amino acids. Germline CDR1 is MDHEN and CDR2 is SYDVKM. The V segment lost 5 bases and the J segment 5 bases; nucleotides outside the gene matches: 6. CDR3 DNA: TGTGCCAGCAGTCCGGGACAGGGCTTAAATGAAAAACTGTTTTTT. It translates to CASSPGQGLNEKLFF.

Note on this clonotype: A much larger clone lies one base from this, so it may be a read error. The rearrangement links TRBV7-8 to TRBJ1-5; D unclear. Looked up from germline, CDR1 is SGHVS and CDR2 is FQNEAQ. This CDR3 is 15 amino acids long. Here the CDR3 DNA reads TGTGCCAGCAGCTTAGTTGCCGGGCTCGGGCAGCCCCGGCATTTT. Translation: CASSLVAGLGQPRHF.

Ten or more counts support this clonotype. CDR3 in amino acids: CASSPGTGGKIGLFF. CDR3 DNA sequence: TGTGCCAGCAGTCCTGGGACAGGGGGCAAAATAGGACTGTTTTTT. The V gene is TRBV12-3 or TRBV12-4, the J gene TRBJ1-4; 12 nucleotides line up with TRBD1. J lost 13 bases, V lost 5 bases, and 11 bases had no gene match. The CDR3 loop spans 15 amino acids.

This clonotype was detected ten times or more. In DNA, the CDR3 is TGTGCCTGGAGGGCAACAACTAGACGGGGAACTGAAGCTTTCTTT. Translation: CAWRATTRRGTEAFF. The chain joins TRBV30 to TRBJ1-1, with D unresolved. This CDR3 is built from 15 residues. V lost 3 bases, J lost 5 bases, and 19 bases lay in between. Germline values: CDR1 GTSNPN, CDR2 SVGIG (reference sequence).

Ten or more counts support this clonotype. The chain uses TRBV18 and TRBJ1-3; D not resolved. The CDR3 consists of 15 residues. Per the germline V gene, CDR1 is KGHSH and CDR2 is LQKENI. V lost 6 bases and J lost 0, with 12 bases in between. The CDR3 loop reads CASSLDRDSGNTIYF. The CDR3 DNA reads as TGTGCCAGCTCCCTAGACCGTGACTCTGGAAACACCATATATTTT.

This clonotype was detected many times. This chain links TRBV7-2 with TRBJ1-1; 8 bases map to TRBD1. Looked up from germline, CDR1 is SGHTA and CDR2 is FQGNSA. V dropped 10 bases and J dropped 0; count of bases not matched to a gene: 4. The CDR3 is made up of 13 amino acids. The CDR3 nucleotides read TGTGCCACCATGGGACAGGTGAACACTGAAGCTTTCTTT. Its protein is CATMGQVNTEAFF.

In its sample, this clonotype was seen many times. The chain joins TRBV28 to TRBJ2-2, with a tentative D call TRBD1 (6 bases). Germline-derived CDR1 and CDR2 are MDHEN and SYDVKM. Trimming took 6 bases from V and 1 from J, leaving 15 bases between them. The CDR3 spans 16 residues. In DNA, the CDR3 is TGTGCCAGCAGGGGGGCAGGGACGGTGAACACCGGGGAGCTGTTTTTT. Residues: CASRGAGTVNTGELFF.

This clonotype was seen repeatedly, ten times or more. The chain employs TRBV4-1 and TRBJ1-2; D is unclear. The V and J ends lost 0 bases and 2 bases respectively, with 7 bases between them. The length of the CDR3 is 14 residues. The germline gives CDR1 MGHRA, CDR2 YSYEKL. The CDR3 reads CASSQEDRNYGYTF. The CDR3 nucleotides read TGCGCCAGCAGCCAAGAGGACCGCAACTATGGCTACACCTTC.

This clonotype was counted many times. J is TRBJ1-1 and V is TRBV12-3 or TRBV12-4; D ambiguous. The CDR3 consists of 14 residues. V lost 4 bases, J lost 0 bases, and 9 bases lay in between. Here the CDR3 DNA reads TGTGCCAGCAGTTCATCGCCGGTGAACACTGAAGCTTTCTTT. Translated, it gives CASSSSPVNTEAFF.

This clonotype was recorded many times. The chain is built from TRBV24-1 and TRBJ2-7; D is tentatively TRBD1 or TRBD2 (5 bases each). V dropped 6 bases and J dropped 0 bases, with 11 bases sitting between them. The CDR3 is 14 amino acids. CDR1 is KGHDR, CDR2 SFDVKD, per germline. The CDR3 region has the DNA TGTGCCACCAGTAAGGGGACGAGCTCCTACGAGCAGTACTTC. Translated, it gives CATSKGTSSYEQYF.

This clonotype showed up many times. The gene calls are TRBV20-1 and TRBJ1-5; D perhaps matches TRBD1 (5 bases). The CDR3 has 15 residues. The V end lost 6 bases, the J end lost 3 bases, and 18 bases lay between the germline ends. Germline-derived CDR1 and CDR2 are DFQATT and SNEGSKA (reference sequence). CDR3 loop: CSARHRFAYNQPQHF. CDR3 nucleotide sequence: TGCAGTGCGCGCCACAGGTTCGCATACAATCAGCCCCAGCATTTT.

The chain employs TRBV18 and TRBJ2-7, with D tentatively TRBD1 (6 bases). With 2 bases removed from V and 2 bases from J, the gap between germline ends came to 10 bases. The CDR3 has 14 amino acids. Germline V gives CDR1 KGHSH, CDR2 LQKENI. The chain's CDR3 is CASSPSRDTYEQYF. The CDR3, as DNA: TGTGCCAGCTCACCAAGCCGGGACACCTACGAGCAGTACTTC.

This clonotype was observed at least ten times. The chain is built from TRBV20-1 and TRBJ2-2; 9 nucleotides match TRBD2. Germline lookup yields CDR1 DFQATT and CDR2 SNEGSKA (reference sequence). Trimming cost V 0 bases and J 2 bases; bases outside gene matches: 7. The CDR3 runs to 17 residues. For the CDR3, the DNA is TGCAGTGCTAGAGATCCTCGCGGGAGGGCCAACACCGGGGAGCTGTTTTTT. Amino acids: CSARDPRGRANTGELFF.

The table lists this clonotype with many counts. The rearrangement joins TRBV18 to TRBJ2-7, with D perhaps assigned TRBD1 or TRBD2 (6 bases each). The CDR3 is 16 amino acids. Germline values: CDR1 KGHSH, CDR2 LQKENI. Trimming pared 2 bases from V and 0 bases from J, leaving 14 bases between. CDR3 region: CASSPTGDTFSYEQYF. CDR3 nucleotides: TGTGCCAGCTCACCAACGGGGGACACATTCTCCTACGAGCAGTACTTC.

This clonotype was found many times. The chain recombines TRBV12-3 or TRBV12-4 with TRBJ2-1, with 11 bases matching TRBD2. Unmatched junction bases numbered 2, after V lost 5 bases and J lost 5 bases. The CDR3 sequence is 14 residues long. The CDR3 spells CASSTSGGHNEQFF. In nucleotides, the CDR3 is TGTGCCAGCAGTACTAGCGGGGGCCACAATGAGCAGTTCTTC.

This clonotype was observed at least ten times. This chain uses TRBV20-1 with TRBJ2-1; the D gene is possibly TRBD2 (6 bases). Germline V gene data show CDR1 as DFQATT and CDR2 as SNEGSKA (reference sequence). V gave up 3 bases and J gave up 6 bases, with 18 bases separating them. CDR3 length: 15 residues. CDR3 sequence reads: CSARDGGAGPNEQFF. The CDR3 coding sequence is TGCAGTGCTAGGGACGGCGGGGCTGGACCCAATGAGCAGTTCTTC.

This clonotype has at least ten counts. This rearrangement joins TRBV12-3 or TRBV12-4 to TRBJ2-1; D is possibly TRBD2 (5 bases). The CDR3 runs 13 residues. Trimming pared 4 bases from V and 12 bases from J, leaving 16 bases between. This CDR3 is CASSSSGLPRQFF. The CDR3 region has the DNA TGTGCCAGCAGTTCCAGCGGACTCCCGAGGCAGTTCTTC.

The chain links TRBV20-1 to TRBJ2-7, with 7 positions matching TRBD1. Germline loops: CDR1 DFQATT, CDR2 SNEGSKA (reference sequence). V dropped 7 bases and J dropped 2; count of bases not matched to a gene: 5. This CDR3 region has 12 residues. Written as DNA, the CDR3 is TGCAGTGTCCCGACAGGGACCTACGAGCAGTACTTC. It translates to CSVPTGTYEQYF.

This clonotype appeared many times. This chain links TRBV6-1 with TRBJ1-2; 7 nucleotides line up with TRBD1. The trim removed 9 bases at V and 2 bases at J, leaving 6 bases unmatched. The CDR3 spans 13 residues. Germline loops: CDR1 MNHNS, CDR2 SASEGT. CDR3 DNA: TGTGCCAGTAATTACAGGGGCAACTATGGCTACACCTTC. Translation: CASNYRGNYGYTF.

Regarding this clonotype: This may come from a read error, since a much larger clone is one base off. The CDR3, as DNA: TGCGCCGGCAGTTTGTCTGCGGCAGGGGAGGATGAAAAACTGTTTTTT. Its translation: CAGSLSAAGEDEKLFF. This chain connects TRBV5-1 to TRBJ1-4, with a possible D match to TRBD1 (6 bases). Germline V gene sequence: CDR1 SGHRS, CDR2 YFSETQ. The CDR3 loop spans 16 amino acids.

This clonotype was counted at least ten times. The chain is built from TRBV6-2 or TRBV6-3 and TRBJ1-5; no clear D gene. Trimming stripped 4 bases from V and 4 bases from J, with 11 bases between. Germline V gene sequence: CDR1 MNHEY, CDR2 SVGEGT. CDR3 length: 14 residues. Here the CDR3 DNA reads TGTGCCAGCAGTTTGGGCGGGAGGAATCAGCCCCAGCATTTT. It specifies CASSLGGRNQPQHF.

V usage is TRBV29-1 and J usage is TRBJ2-1, with TRBD2 identical over 15 bases. Trimming at V came to 6 bases and at J to 10 bases, leaving 16 bases not matched to a gene. The CDR3 contains 17 residues. Germline assignment: CDR1 SQVTM and CDR2 ANQGSEA. CDR3 nucleotides: TGCAGCGTCTCCTACCCCGGGACTAGCGGGAGGAACGGAGAGCAGTTCTTC. This translates into CSVSYPGTSGRNGEQFF.

This clonotype was picked up a small number of times. The CDR3, as DNA: TGTGCCAGTAGTATGAGGACAGGGCACAATTCTGAAGCTTTCTTT. Its translation: CASSMRTGHNSEAFF. The V and J genes are TRBV19 and TRBJ1-1; 8 nucleotides match TRBD1. This CDR3 comprises 15 residues. Germline-derived CDR1 and CDR2 are LNHDA and SQIVND (reference sequence). V lost 3 bases, J lost 6 bases, and 9 bases stayed unmatched. Supplemented by reference TRBV19 and TRBJ1-1, the full variable domain reads DGGITQSPKYLFRKEGQNVTLSCEQNLNHDAMYWYRQDPGQGLRLIYYSQIVNDFQKGDIAEGYSVSREKKESFPLTVTSAQKNPTAFYLCASSMRTGHNSEAFFGQGTRLTVV.

With respect to this clonotype: The final CDR3 position lacks the conserved phenylalanine or tryptophan, pointing to a likely read error. The DNA is omitted, as the CDR3 cannot be located on it reliably, and the CDR3 follows TCRdb's listing. The chain carries TRBV2 and TRBJ1-1; TRBD1, as called in the table, went unchecked against the DNA. Looked up from germline, CDR1 is SNHLY and CDR2 is FYNNEI. The CDR3 sequence runs 13 residues, both termini included. CDR3 amino acids: CATRGEVNTEALL.

The chain uses TRBV28 and TRBJ2-5, with 13 bases matching TRBD2. The CDR3 covers 16 residues. Germline CDR1 is MDHEN and CDR2 is SYDVKM. Unmatched junction bases numbered 8, after V lost 5 bases and J lost 5 bases. The CDR3 nucleotides are TGTGCCAGCAGTGAACCGGGACTAGCGGGATCGGAGACCCAGTACTTC. This translates into CASSEPGLAGSETQYF.

The rearrangement joins TRBV24-1 to TRBJ2-2; 8 positions agree with TRBD2. CDR1 is KGHDR, CDR2 SFDVKD, per germline. The ends lost 5 bases at V and 2 bases at J; junction bases unmatched: 6. The CDR3 length is 16 residues. The CDR3 bases are TGTGCCACCAGTGCTAGCGGGCTGATAAACACCGGGGAGCTGTTTTTT. As protein: CATSASGLINTGELFF.